One and the same sample provided the 6 T cell receptor beta chains below, sequenced in a study of T cells after yellow fever vaccination. Using its own MiXCR run on the 5' RACE reads, TCRdb lists one record per CDR3 protein. The sample lists hundreds of thousands of distinct CDR3 sequences, 12% occurring once. The source material was PBMCs, sampled on the day of the yellow fever booster vaccination. These receptors came from a man younger than 40 who received the YFV17D yellow fever vaccine.

This clonotype was detected only a few times. The V call is TRBV5-1, the J call TRBJ2-3, with a weak D call TRBD2 (6 bases). CDR1 is SGHRS and CDR2 is YFSETQ in the germline V gene. Trimming took off 5 bases at V and 3 bases at J, with 22 bases between the two ends. The CDR3 spans 17 residues. CDR3 loop: CASSLNPAQEGTDTQYF. As DNA, the CDR3 is TGCGCCAGCAGTTTAAACCCGGCTCAGGAGGGTACAGATACGCAGTATTTT.

This clonotype appeared a few times. The V call is TRBV6-2 or TRBV6-3, the J call TRBJ2-7; 11 nucleotides match TRBD2. There are 14 residues in the CDR3. Looked up from germline, CDR1 is MNHEY and CDR2 is SVGEGT. The junction had 5 bases not matched to a gene; V was cut back by 5 bases and J by 5 bases. The CDR3 bases are TGTGCCAGCAGTAAGACTAGCGGGATGAACGAGCAGTACTTC. Its translation: CASSKTSGMNEQYF.

The J gene is TRBJ2-1, the V gene TRBV10-1; D perhaps matches TRBD2 (5 bases). There are 17 residues in the CDR3. Trimming took 6 bases from V and 5 from J, leaving 23 bases between them. The germline CDR1 and CDR2 sequences are WNHNN and SYGVQD (reference sequence). The CDR3 loop reads CASSPRRLLFGNNEQFF. CDR3 coding DNA: TGCGCCAGCAGCCCTCGTCGACTCCTTTTCGGGAACAATGAGCAGTTCTTC.

In this sample, this clonotype turned up many times. The chain's CDR3 is CSVWLLLRETQYF. For the CDR3, the DNA is TGCAGCGTTTGGTTACTTCTGCGAGAGACCCAGTACTTC. The chain uses TRBV29-1 and TRBJ2-5; unclear D gene. Trimming removed 5 bases from V and 4 bases from J, with 14 bases in between. The CDR3 totals 13 residues. Germline V lookup: CDR1 SQVTM, CDR2 ANQGSEA. Full variable domain (missing parts from reference TRBV29-1 and TRBJ2-5): SAVISQKPSRDICQRGTSLTIQCQVDSQVTMMFWYRQQPGQSLTLIATANQGSEATYESGFVIDKFPISRPNLTFSTLTVSNMSPEDSSIYLCSVWLLLRETQYFGPGTRLLVL.

In regard to this clonotype: This may be a read error, as it is one base from a much larger clone. V usage is TRBV4-2 and J usage is TRBJ1-6; 7 bases agree with TRBD1. The CDR3 is made up of 15 amino acids. Trimming took 4 bases from V and 11 from J; bases not matched to a gene: 11. The germline gives CDR1 LGHNA, CDR2 YNFKEQ. The CDR3 here is CASSLDMTGNPPLHF. The CDR3 region has the DNA TGTGCCAGCAGCCTAGATATGACAGGGAACCCACCCCTCCACTTT.

This clonotype was counted only a few times. The CDR3 spells CASSPMAPTGELFF. The CDR3 DNA follows: TGTGCCAGCTCACCGATGGCTCCCACCGGGGAGCTGTTTTTT. The chain links TRBV18 to TRBJ2-2; D not resolved. V was pared by 3 bases and J by 4 bases, with 9 bases between. Germline V gene lookup returns CDR1 KGHSH and CDR2 LQKENI. The CDR3 runs 14 residues.